These 23 T cell receptor beta chains were sequenced from one sample in a study of blood T cell repertoires in COVID-19. TCRdb keeps only in-frame clones here, not all; method: immunoSEQ multiplex PCR. The top ten hold about 4% of the sample, which has over 110,000 clones, around 82% seen once. The sequencing input was PBMCs or T cells enriched from blood (not recorded which). All receptors come from a man aged 45-65 years in a cohort exposed to, infected with or recovered from COVID-19 (not recorded which).

The V and J genes are TRBV6-5 and TRBJ1-6, with 7 bases fitting TRBD1. The junction had 7 bases not matched to a gene; V was cut back by 6 bases and J by 5 bases. The length of the CDR3 is 15 residues. CDR1 and CDR2 from the germline V gene are MNHEY and SVGAGI. Here the CDR3 reads CASRRTGLDNSPLHF. The CDR3 DNA reads as TGTGCCAGCAGGCGGACAGGACTTGATAATTCACCCCTCCACTTT.

V and J are TRBV7-2 and TRBJ2-2; D may be TRBD1 (7 bases). CDR3 size: 16 residues. CDR1 is SGHTA and CDR2 is FQGNSA in the germline V gene. Between the trimmed V and J ends, which lost 4 bases and 5 bases, there was a span of 17 bases. For the CDR3, the DNA is TGTGCCAGCAGCTACCTACTTCCAGGGGGGACCGGGGAGCTGTTTTTT. The encoded protein is CASSYLLPGGTGELFF.

The chain employs TRBV3-1 (or the pseudogene TRBV3-2) and TRBJ2-7, with 9 bases fitting TRBD1. The ends lost 5 bases at V and 4 bases at J; junction bases unmatched: 9. CDR3 length: 15 amino acids. Germline values: CDR1 LGHDT, CDR2 YNNKEL (reference sequence). CDR3 bases: TGTGCCAGCAGCGGTGGGAAACAGGGGGCTTACGAGCAGTACTTC. This encodes CASSGGKQGAYEQYF.

This chain connects TRBV9 to TRBJ2-3; no reliable D call. CDR1 and CDR2 from the germline V gene are SGDLS and YYNGEE. The germline V and J ends were trimmed by 0 bases and 2 bases, with 10 bases remaining between them. CDR3 length: 15 amino acids. Here the CDR3 DNA reads TGTGCCAGCAGCGTAGGCGGCGGATACACAGATACGCAGTATTTT. This sequence encodes CASSVGGGYTDTQYF.

The rearrangement uses TRBV18 and TRBJ2-5; TRBD2 agrees at 10 bases. The CDR3 is 17 amino acids. The germline CDR1 and CDR2 sequences are KGHSH and LQKENI. V lost 6 bases and J lost 2; bases outside the gene matches: 12. CDR3 sequence (DNA): TGTGCCAGCTCCCCGGAGTCCGGACTAGCGGTTCAAGAGACCCAGTACTTC. Protein product: CASSPESGLAVQETQYF.

This chain links TRBV5-1 with TRBJ2-3, with a possible D match to TRBD2 (5 bases). Trimming left V 4 bases short and J 4 bases short, with 13 bases between. CDR1 is SGHRS, CDR2 YFSETQ, per germline. The CDR3 sequence is 14 residues long. The CDR3 region has the DNA TGCGCCAGCAGCCTGAGGGTGGGTGCAGATACGCAGTATTTT. The encoded protein is CASSLRVGADTQYF. Combining the CDR3 with reference TRBV5-1 and TRBJ2-3 gives the whole variable domain KAGVTQTPRYLIKTRGQQVTLSCSPISGHRSVSWYQQTPGQGLQFLFEYFSETQRNKGNFPGRFSGRQFSNSRSEMNVSTLELGDSALYLCASSLRVGADTQYFGPGTRLTVL.

Of note for this clone: Other nucleotide sequences from this sample produce the same CDR3. The chain is built from TRBV6-5 and TRBJ2-1; 10 nucleotides align to TRBD2. The germline CDR1 and CDR2 sequences are MNHEY and SVGAGI. This CDR3 has 14 amino acids. J was trimmed by 3 bases and V by 9 bases; bases with no gene match: 5. DNA for the CDR3: TGTGCCAGTAGACTAGCGGGTAGCTACAATGAGCAGTTCTTC. Translating gives CASRLAGSYNEQFF.

J is TRBJ2-1 and V is TRBV19; maybe TRBD2 (5 bases). Trimming removed 10 bases at V and 8 bases at J, with 18 bases between. The germline V gene has CDR1 LNHDA and CDR2 SQIVND (reference sequence). The length of the CDR3 is 13 residues. The CDR3 sequence: CATQRGLVYEQFF. The CDR3 DNA follows: TGTGCCACCCAGAGAGGGCTCGTATATGAGCAGTTCTTC. Full variable domain (outside the CDR3, taken from reference TRBV19 and TRBJ2-1): DGGITQSPKYLFRKEGQNVTLSCEQNLNHDAMYWYRQDPGQGLRLIYYSQIVNDFQKGDIAEGYSVSREKKESFPLTVTSAQKNPTAFYLCATQRGLVYEQFFGPGTRLTVL.

The chain uses TRBV7-7 and TRBJ2-5; D possibly corresponds to TRBD2 (6 bases). V was pared by 5 bases and J by 3 bases, with 19 bases between. The germline V gene has CDR1 SSHAT and CDR2 FNYEAQ (reference sequence). CDR3 length: 16 amino acids. DNA for the CDR3: TGTGCCAGCAGCCCCTATCCGGGGGATGCAGAAGAGACCCAGTACTTC. Protein product: CASSPYPGDAEETQYF.

The gene calls are TRBV2 and TRBJ2-1, with 10 positions matching TRBD2. V gave up 6 bases and J gave up 6 bases; unmatched junction bases: 5. This CDR3 is 14 amino acids long. Germline CDR1 and CDR2: SNHLY and FYNNEI. CDR3 residues: CASRRTSGPNEQFF. The DNA for the CDR3 is TGTGCCAGCAGGCGGACTAGCGGACCCAATGAGCAGTTCTTC.

The chain carries TRBV2 and TRBJ1-1; D is perhaps TRBD1 (5 bases). From germline, CDR1 is SNHLY and CDR2 FYNNEI. V lost 6 bases, J lost 7 bases, and 18 bases lay in between. The CDR3 is made up of 14 amino acids. In nucleotides, the CDR3 is TGTGCCAGCAGACCTTCACAGGCATACCTTGAAGCTTTCTTT. Translation: CASRPSQAYLEAFF.

The rearrangement uses TRBV28 and TRBJ1-1; 11 bases match TRBD1. Germline V gene lookup returns CDR1 MDHEN and CDR2 SYDVKM. The CDR3 is 15 residues long. Trimming cost V 6 bases and J 4 bases; bases outside gene matches: 7. CDR3 protein: CASRRTGGAATEAFF. CDR3 nucleotides: TGTGCCAGCAGACGGACAGGGGGCGCCGCCACTGAAGCTTTCTTT.

The chain uses TRBV7-2 and TRBJ1-1, with TRBD1 identical over 7 bases. The V segment lost 3 bases and the J segment 2 bases; nucleotides outside the gene matches: 3. Looked up from germline, CDR1 is SGHTA and CDR2 is FQGNSA. This CDR3 comprises 14 residues. CDR3: CASSLGTANTEAFF. The CDR3, as DNA: TGTGCCAGCAGCTTGGGGACAGCTAACACTGAAGCTTTCTTT.

This chain links TRBV30 with TRBJ2-3; 9 bases are shared with TRBD2. The V segment lost 7 bases and the J segment 6 bases; nucleotides outside the gene matches: 11. From germline, CDR1 is GTSNPN and CDR2 SVGIG (reference sequence). CDR3 length equals 14 residues. The CDR3 DNA follows: TGTGCCTCGGCGAGGCGGGGGGGAGGGGATACGCAGTATTTT. It is translated as CASARRGGGDTQYF. The full variable domain, its missing parts supplied by reference TRBV30 and TRBJ2-3, is SQTIHQWPATLVQPVGSPLSLECTVEGTSNPNLYWYRQAAGRGLQLLFYSVGIGQISSEVPQNLSASRPQDRQFILSSKKLLLSDSGFYLCASARRGGGDTQYFGPGTRLTVL.

This clone was seen more than once but under ten times. This chain links TRBV11-2 with TRBJ2-1; perhaps TRBD1 as D (6 bases). CDR3 length: 13 amino acids. Trimming left V 3 bases short and J 9 bases short, with 12 bases between. The germline gives CDR1 SGHAT, CDR2 FQNNGV. CDR3 protein: CASSFRGFGEQFF. CDR3 nucleotide sequence: TGTGCCAGCAGCTTTAGGGGGTTTGGTGAGCAGTTCTTC. The full variable domain, its missing parts supplied by reference TRBV11-2 and TRBJ2-1, is EAGVAQSPRYKIIEKRQSVAFWCNPISGHATLYWYQQILGQGPKLLIQFQNNGVVDDSQLPKDRFSAERLKGVDSTLKIQPAKLEDSAVYLCASSFRGFGEQFFGPGTRLTVL.

The genes are TRBV30 and TRBJ2-4, with D tentatively TRBD2 (5 bases). Per germline, CDR1 GTSNPN and CDR2 SVGIG (reference sequence). The CDR3 runs 15 residues. The ends were cut back, 0 bases at V and 3 bases at J, with 12 bases in the middle. The chain's CDR3 is CAWSVLGVGKNIQYF. The CDR3 nucleotides read TGTGCCTGGAGTGTACTCGGGGTCGGCAAAAACATTCAGTACTTC. Together with reference TRBV30 and TRBJ2-4, the CDR3 gives the full variable domain: SQTIHQWPATLVQPVGSPLSLECTVEGTSNPNLYWYRQAAGRGLQLLFYSVGIGQISSEVPQNLSASRPQDRQFILSSKKLLLSDSGFYLCAWSVLGVGKNIQYFGAGTRLSVL.

The genes are TRBV19 and TRBJ1-2; 9 nucleotides agree with TRBD1. V gave up 7 bases and J gave up 4 bases; unmatched junction bases: 7. In germline, CDR1 is LNHDA, CDR2 SQIVND (reference sequence). The CDR3 is made up of 14 amino acids. The CDR3, as DNA: TGTGCCAGTATCAAAGGACAGGGGTCCTATGGCTACACCTTC. The encoded protein is CASIKGQGSYGYTF.

The chain has TRBV9 and TRBJ1-3; no firm D call. V gave up 0 bases and J gave up 8 bases, with 6 bases separating them. CDR3 length equals 12 residues. Germline CDR1 reads SGDLS; CDR2 reads YYNGEE. The CDR3 reads CASSVGRDTIYF. CDR3 DNA sequence: TGTGCCAGCAGCGTAGGACGGGACACCATATATTTT.

The rearrangement joins TRBV9 to TRBJ2-1, with 7 bases that match TRBD2. This CDR3 has 14 residues. V lost 0 bases to trimming and J lost 8 bases; unmatched junction nucleotides: 5. The germline V gene encodes CDR1 SGDLS and CDR2 YYNGEE. CDR3 amino acids: CASSVASGDYEQFF. In nucleotides, the CDR3 is TGTGCCAGCAGCGTAGCCAGCGGGGATTATGAGCAGTTCTTC. Full variable domain (rest looked up from reference TRBV9 and TRBJ2-1): DSGVTQTPKHLITATGQRVTLRCSPRSGDLSVYWYQQSLDQGLQFLIQYYNGEERAKGNILERFSAQQFPDLHSELNLSSLELGDSALYFCASSVASGDYEQFFGPGTRLTVL.

The chain recombines TRBV11-2 with TRBJ2-7; unclear D gene. Per the germline V gene, CDR1 is SGHAT and CDR2 is FQNNGV. The V and J ends lost 1 base and 2 bases respectively, with 6 bases between them. This CDR3 region has 13 residues. This CDR3 reads CASSLGLAYEQYF. CDR3 nucleotides: TGTGCCAGCAGCTTAGGGCTCGCCTACGAGCAGTACTTC.

The DNA for the CDR3 is TGTGCCACCAGCGTCGGACAGGTCCTACGAGCTAACTATGGCTACACCTTC. This encodes CATSVGQVLRANYGYTF. The chain couples TRBV15 to TRBJ1-2; 7 nucleotides agree with TRBD1. V was pared by 5 bases and J by 0 bases, with 12 bases of the junction left unmatched. The CDR3 extends over 17 amino acids. Per germline, CDR1 LNHNV and CDR2 YYDKDF (reference sequence).

The chain combines TRBV2 with TRBJ2-1; 8 bases are shared with TRBD1. Germline CDR1 and CDR2: SNHLY and FYNNEI. Losses at the gene ends were 8 bases for V and 9 bases for J; bases not matched to a gene: 12. The CDR3 contains 14 residues. CDR3 sequence reads: CASRIGQGISEQFF. The CDR3 DNA reads as TGTGCCAGCCGTATCGGACAGGGTATCAGTGAGCAGTTCTTC.

The gene calls are TRBV18 and TRBJ1-1; maybe TRBD1 (6 bases). The CDR3 runs to 14 residues. Germline loops: CDR1 KGHSH, CDR2 LQKENI. V was trimmed by 3 bases and J by 3 bases, leaving 11 bases between them. CDR3 loop: CASSPAQGHTEAFF. The DNA of the CDR3 is TGTGCCAGCTCACCGGCACAGGGTCACACTGAAGCTTTCTTT.